The present TCR beta chain was sequenced within a study of OX40 agonist ivuxolimab in advanced cancers. Study information: A diagnosis of hepatocellular carcinoma, melanoma, renal cell or head and neck cancer was present in dose-escalation patients.

Assay: immunoSEQ multiplex PCR; the TCRdb copy retains only in-frame clones and omits some. The sample lists approximately 92,000 clones, approximately 80% occurring once. The CDR3 has 12 amino acids. CDR1 and CDR2 (germline): GTSNPN, SVGIG (reference sequence). The J segment lost 1 base and the V segment lost 7 bases, leaving 2 bases of the junction unmatched. General observations from the study: Clonal expansion among partial responders at 0.1-3.0 mg/kg ranked near the lowest. More expanded clones were seen, on average, in CD8+ T cells than in CD4+.

Details on this clone: Its antigen is unidentified.

The chain has TRBV30 and TRBJ1-1; 8 nucleotides align to TRBD1. This sequence was found in an adult with an advanced solid tumor such as melanoma, head and neck, liver or kidney cancer. The material was CD4+ or CD8+ T cells sorted from blood, obtained in a trial of the OX40 agonist ivuxolimab. The CDR3 loop reads CASDRGNTEAFF. CDR3 coding DNA: TGTGCCTCCGACAGGGGGAACACTGAAGCTTTCTTT. The variable domain in full, with the rest retrieved from reference TRBV30 and TRBJ1-1, is SQTIHQWPATLVQPVGSPLSLECTVEGTSNPNLYWYRQAAGRGLQLLFYSVGIGQISSEVPQNLSASRPQDRQFILSSKKLLLSDSGFYLCASDRGNTEAFFGQGTRLTVV.